The sequence of this TCR beta chain was determined in a study of identical twins. Findings and limits, study-wide: In beta out-of-frame sequences, the excess sharing between twins was weaker. Part of the zero-insertion signal could reflect confounding by invariant MAIT and iNKT cells. Twin-shared out-of-frame alpha sequences were enriched for low generation probability. Memory repertoires lacked the insertion deficit that abundant cord blood beta clonotypes showed.

This clonotype was seen repeatedly, ten times or more. Its antigen is as yet unknown. Germline values: CDR1 SGHRS, CDR2 YFSETQ. This CDR3 region has 15 residues. V was cut by 1 base and J by 5 bases, with 13 bases left in between. TCRdb re-called the 5' RACE reads with MiXCR, one entry per CDR3 protein. The table records approximately 240,000 distinct CDR3 sequences, 11% to 15% of them present only once. The origin of this receptor is a woman between 18 and 29 years old in good health. The chain employs TRBV5-1 and TRBJ2-1; no firm D call. Sequenced input: memory (CD45RO+) T cells sorted from blood. The CDR3 spells CASSLWAGRDNEQFF. The CDR3 DNA follows: TGCGCCAGCAGCTTGTGGGCAGGCCGTGACAATGAGCAGTTCTTC.